Below are 27 T cell receptor beta chains sequenced from a single sample in a study of blood T cell repertoires in COVID-19. Sequencing used immunoSEQ multiplex PCR; TCRdb keeps in-frame clones, though not all of them. The sample lists a few hundred thousand clones, roughly 82% seen once, with around 1.5% in the top ten. The sample was peripheral blood. Receptor source: a woman aged 45-65 years with acute or convalescent COVID-19.

This rearrangement joins TRBV5-5 to TRBJ2-3, with D perhaps matching TRBD1 (6 bases). In germline, CDR1 is SGHKS, CDR2 YYEKEE (reference sequence). The CDR3 consists of 16 residues. Trimming shortened V by 2 bases and J by 0 bases, and 13 bases separated the two germline ends. The CDR3 protein is CASSLQGYSSTDTQYF. The CDR3 DNA sequence: TGTGCCAGCAGCTTACAGGGTTACTCTAGCACAGATACGCAGTATTTT. Filled out from reference TRBV5-5 and TRBJ2-3, the complete variable domain reads DAGVTQSPTHLIKTRGQQVTLRCSPISGHKSVSWYQQVLGQGPQFIFQYYEKEERGRGNFPDRFSARQFPNYSSELNVNALLLGDSALYLCASSLQGYSSTDTQYFGPGTRLTVL.

This chain connects TRBV5-6 to TRBJ2-1; weak D call: TRBD2 (6 bases). Germline loops: CDR1 SGHDT, CDR2 YYEEEE. There are 16 residues in the CDR3. V was pared by 2 bases and J by 1 base, with 13 bases between. CDR3 residues: CASSFFGGGSYNEQFF. In DNA, the CDR3 is TGTGCCAGCAGCTTTTTTGGGGGAGGATCCTACAATGAGCAGTTCTTC.

This chain joins TRBV5-1 and TRBJ2-5, with 11 bases lining up with TRBD2. J lost 5 bases, V lost 7 bases, and 16 bases had no gene match. The germline V gene has CDR1 SGHRS and CDR2 YFSETQ. CDR3 size: 17 residues. CDR3 sequence: CASSSPTSGRVGETQYF. CDR3 nucleotide sequence: TGCGCCAGCTCTTCCCCCACTAGCGGGAGAGTAGGGGAGACCCAGTACTTC.

This clone was seen a few times. V usage is TRBV21-1 and J usage is TRBJ2-1; TRBD2, the table's D call, was not compared with the DNA. TRBV21-1 constitutes a pseudogene. The CDR3 loop spans 17 amino acids. CDR3 coding DNA: TGTGCCAGCAGCAAATGGAGCGGGAGGTTCCCCCTCCATGAGCAGTTCTTC. Its translation is CASSKWSGRFPLHEQFF.

The genes are TRBV7-3 and TRBJ1-4, with D unclear. V lost 4 bases to trimming and J lost 3 bases, with 6 bases between them. This CDR3 comprises 13 residues. Germline CDR1 is SGHTA and CDR2 is FQGTGA. The CDR3 sequence is CASSSSPNEKLFF. CDR3 DNA: TGTGCCAGCAGCTCCTCCCCTAATGAAAAACTGTTTTTT. Combining the CDR3 with reference TRBV7-3 and TRBJ1-4 gives the whole variable domain GAGVSQTPSNKVTEKGKYVELRCDPISGHTALYWYRQSLGQGPEFLIYFQGTGAADDSGLPNDRFFAVRPEGSVSTLKIQRTERGDSAVYLCASSSSPNEKLFFGSGTQLSVL.

This clone came up once. CDR3 in amino acids: CASSPTSGNHEQFF. Here the CDR3 DNA reads TGTGCCAGCTCACCGACTAGCGGGAACCATGAGCAGTTCTTC. J is TRBJ2-1 and V is TRBV18; 11 positions agree with TRBD2. CDR3 length: 14 amino acids. J was trimmed by 8 bases and V by 3 bases; bases with no gene match: 3. The germline CDR1 and CDR2 sequences are KGHSH and LQKENI.

This chain uses TRBV4-2 with TRBJ2-5, with D tentatively TRBD1 (6 bases). The CDR3 runs to 17 residues. Trimming took 2 bases from V and 2 from J, leaving 18 bases between them. Germline CDR1 is LGHNA and CDR2 is YNFKEQ. In DNA, the CDR3 is TGTGCCAGCAGCCAAACGGGTGGGACATCGATACAAGAGACCCAGTACTTC. It yields the protein CASSQTGGTSIQETQYF.

The CDR3 sequence: CASSPETGSGNTIYF. Here the CDR3 DNA reads TGTGCCAGCTCACCAGAGACAGGCTCTGGAAACACCATATATTTT. The chain recombines TRBV18 with TRBJ1-3, with D possibly being TRBD1 (6 bases). V was cut by 2 bases and J by 0 bases, with 8 bases left in between. CDR1 and CDR2 from the germline V gene are KGHSH and LQKENI. This CDR3 contains 15 residues.

CDR3 DNA: TGTGCCAGCAGCCAGAGGCGGGAGCGGGATCGGGCTTTCAATGAGCAGTTCTTC. Its translation is CASSQRRERDRAFNEQFF. This chain joins TRBV7-8 and TRBJ2-1; TRBD2 matches at 7 bases. CDR1 and CDR2 from the germline V gene are SGHVS and FQNEAQ. The V gene end was trimmed by 5 bases and the J gene end by 6 bases; junction bases not matched to a gene: 19. CDR3 length equals 18 residues.

The V call is TRBV4-1, the J call TRBJ2-7; 11 positions match TRBD1. The CDR3 runs to 15 residues. V lost 2 bases, J lost 4 bases, and 4 bases stayed unmatched. Germline CDR1 is MGHRA and CDR2 is YSYEKL. Here the CDR3 DNA reads TGCGCCAGCAGCCAACCAGGACAGGGGGCTTACGAGCAGTACTTC. This sequence encodes CASSQPGQGAYEQYF.

J is TRBJ2-1 and V is TRBV7-3; no clear D. Germline V gives CDR1 SGHTA, CDR2 FQGTGA. The V and J ends lost 1 base and 6 bases respectively, with 4 bases between them. This CDR3 region has 12 residues. CDR3 sequence (DNA): TGTGCCAGCAGCTTAAGCGGCAATGAGCAGTTCTTC. Translated: CASSLSGNEQFF.

The chain employs TRBV7-8 and TRBJ1-1; the D gene is possibly TRBD1 (5 bases). Germline assignment: CDR1 SGHVS and CDR2 FQNEAQ. Trimming cost V 5 bases and J 0 bases, with 16 bases left between them. This CDR3 spans 16 amino acids. CDR3 nucleotides: TGTGCCAGCAGCAAGTATGACAGAAAAATGAACACTGAAGCTTTCTTT. This gives the protein CASSKYDRKMNTEAFF. The full variable domain, completed using reference TRBV7-8 and TRBJ1-1, is GAGVSQSPRYKVAKRGQDVALRCDPISGHVSLFWYQQALGQGPEFLTYFQNEAQLDKSGLPSDRFFAERPEGSVSTLKIQRTQQEDSAVYLCASSKYDRKMNTEAFFGQGTRLTVV.

As regards this clone: Other DNA sequences of this sample code for an identical CDR3. This chain links TRBV2 with TRBJ2-5, with a weak D call TRBD2 (6 bases). CDR1 SNHLY and CDR2 FYNNEI come from the germline V gene. Trimming removed 5 bases at V and 0 bases at J, with 7 bases between. The CDR3 loop spans 13 amino acids. CDR3: CASSRDYQETQYF. Written as DNA, the CDR3 is TGTGCCAGCAGTCGGGACTACCAAGAGACCCAGTACTTC.

The chain is built from TRBV7-3 and TRBJ2-1; maybe TRBD1 (6 bases). The V gene's germline CDR1 is SGHTA and CDR2 FQGTGA. The CDR3 runs 13 residues. The V end lost 2 bases, the J end lost 9 bases, and 11 bases lay between the germline ends. The chain's CDR3 is CASSLDVRGEQFF. For the CDR3, the DNA is TGTGCCAGCAGCTTAGACGTCAGGGGTGAGCAGTTCTTC.

The CDR3 loop is CASSLLTSGGTYNEQFF. In DNA form, the CDR3 reads TGTGCCAGCAGTTTACTGACTAGCGGGGGGACCTACAATGAGCAGTTCTTC. The chain is built from TRBV28 and TRBJ2-1; the match to TRBD2 covers 13 bases. The germline V gene encodes CDR1 MDHEN and CDR2 SYDVKM. J gave up 2 bases and V 2 bases, and 3 bases lay outside the gene matches. The CDR3 has 17 residues.

This clone has a single count. The gene calls are TRBV7-2 and TRBJ2-2; D is unclear. Trimming took 4 bases from V and 1 from J, leaving 13 bases between them. This CDR3 is 16 amino acids long. Germline assignment: CDR1 SGHTA and CDR2 FQGNSA. For the CDR3, the DNA is TGTGCCAGCAGCTCTAGTGGCGGTCTGAACACCGGGGAGCTGTTTTTT. This gives the protein CASSSSGGLNTGELFF.

The sample holds a few counts of this clone. The chain joins TRBV28 to TRBJ1-2; D remains unclear. The CDR3 extends over 16 amino acids. CDR1 MDHEN and CDR2 SYDVKM come from the germline V gene. Trimming removed 6 bases from V and 3 bases from J, with 20 bases in between. CDR3 nucleotide sequence: TGTGCCAGCAGACCCGCCGACACCGCGGGTGACTATGGCTACACCTTC. This gives the protein CASRPADTAGDYGYTF.

CDR3 nucleotides: TGTGCCAGCAGTGTAAAGCGGGGTACTAGCACAGATACGCAGTATTTT. Its translation is CASSVKRGTSTDTQYF. This chain joins TRBV6-1 and TRBJ2-3, with TRBD2 identical over 7 bases. The CDR3 is made up of 16 amino acids. Germline V gene sequence: CDR1 MNHNS, CDR2 SASEGT. J was trimmed by 0 bases and V by 4 bases; bases with no gene match: 7.

V gene TRBV9 combines with J gene TRBJ2-3; D may be TRBD1 (5 bases). Trimming pared 0 bases from V and 2 bases from J, leaving 7 bases between. The CDR3 is made up of 14 amino acids. Germline loops: CDR1 SGDLS, CDR2 YYNGEE. CDR3 coding DNA: TGTGCCAGCAGCGTAGCAGGGCACACAGATACGCAGTATTTT. It is translated as CASSVAGHTDTQYF.

The chain uses TRBV29-1 and TRBJ2-3; maybe TRBD2 (7 bases). The V and J ends lost 4 bases and 2 bases respectively, with 16 bases between them. From germline, CDR1 is SQVTM and CDR2 ANQGSEA. The CDR3 has 15 amino acids. The CDR3 sequence is CSVVWQGTTTDTQYF. The CDR3 coding sequence is TGCAGCGTTGTCTGGCAGGGGACTACCACAGATACGCAGTATTTT.

This chain joins TRBV7-3 and TRBJ2-1, with TRBD2 matching over 8 bases. The CDR3 length is 14 residues. The V gene end was trimmed by 5 bases and the J gene end by 7 bases; junction bases not matched to a gene: 7. CDR1 SGHTA and CDR2 FQGTGA come from the germline V gene. The CDR3 DNA sequence: TGTGCCAGCAGCGAGGGACTAGTTGCGAATGAGCAGTTCTTC. This gives the protein CASSEGLVANEQFF.

The CDR3 loop is CATSDLNRGQYNEQFF. CDR3 nucleotides: TGTGCCACCAGTGATTTAAACAGGGGGCAATACAATGAGCAGTTCTTC. J is TRBJ2-1 and V is TRBV24-1, with 9 bases fitting TRBD1. Looked up from germline, CDR1 is KGHDR and CDR2 is SFDVKD. The CDR3 consists of 16 residues. V dropped 1 base and J dropped 4; count of bases not matched to a gene: 4.

This chain joins TRBV5-4 and TRBJ2-1; D gene unclear. Germline V gene sequence: CDR1 SGHNT, CDR2 YYREEE (reference sequence). This CDR3 contains 11 residues. Written as DNA, the CDR3 is TGTACGGCAGGTCCTTACAATGAGCAGTTCTTC. It translates to CTAGPYNEQFF.

This clone was recorded once. This chain links TRBV5-1 with TRBJ2-5; D gene ambiguous. With 0 bases removed from V and 1 base from J, the gap between germline ends came to 16 bases. The V gene's germline CDR1 is SGHRS and CDR2 YFSETQ. This CDR3 comprises 17 residues. The CDR3 is CASSLVGRHDGQETQYF. The CDR3 DNA sequence: TGCGCCAGCAGCTTGGTAGGTAGACACGACGGCCAAGAGACCCAGTACTTC. Full variable domain (outside the CDR3, taken from reference TRBV5-1 and TRBJ2-5): KAGVTQTPRYLIKTRGQQVTLSCSPISGHRSVSWYQQTPGQGLQFLFEYFSETQRNKGNFPGRFSGRQFSNSRSEMNVSTLELGDSALYLCASSLVGRHDGQETQYFGPGTRLLVL.

The chain couples TRBV21-1 to TRBJ1-3; the DNA was not used to check the table's D call, TRBD1. TRBV21-1 constitutes a pseudogene. The CDR3 sequence is 16 residues long. Here the CDR3 reads CASSKAKTGGPNTIYF. For the CDR3, the DNA is TGTGCCAGCAGCAAAGCTAAAACAGGGGGCCCGAACACCATATATTTT.

A few counts support this clone. The chain carries TRBV5-1 and TRBJ2-1; 12 nucleotides match TRBD2. V was clipped by 3 bases and J by 7 bases; unmatched bases: 8. CDR3 length: 16 amino acids. The germline gives CDR1 SGHRS, CDR2 YFSETQ. The CDR3 reads CASSSRLAGVRNEQFF. In DNA form, the CDR3 reads TGCGCCAGCAGCTCCAGACTAGCGGGAGTTAGGAATGAGCAGTTCTTC.

V is TRBV18 and J is TRBJ2-3, with 8 bases that match TRBD2. Unmatched junction bases numbered 10, after V lost 5 bases and J lost 0 bases. CDR3 length: 17 residues. Germline CDR1 reads KGHSH; CDR2 reads LQKENI. This CDR3 is CASSSTFSGASTDTQYF. The DNA for the CDR3 is TGTGCCAGCTCATCGACATTTAGCGGGGCGAGCACAGATACGCAGTATTTT.